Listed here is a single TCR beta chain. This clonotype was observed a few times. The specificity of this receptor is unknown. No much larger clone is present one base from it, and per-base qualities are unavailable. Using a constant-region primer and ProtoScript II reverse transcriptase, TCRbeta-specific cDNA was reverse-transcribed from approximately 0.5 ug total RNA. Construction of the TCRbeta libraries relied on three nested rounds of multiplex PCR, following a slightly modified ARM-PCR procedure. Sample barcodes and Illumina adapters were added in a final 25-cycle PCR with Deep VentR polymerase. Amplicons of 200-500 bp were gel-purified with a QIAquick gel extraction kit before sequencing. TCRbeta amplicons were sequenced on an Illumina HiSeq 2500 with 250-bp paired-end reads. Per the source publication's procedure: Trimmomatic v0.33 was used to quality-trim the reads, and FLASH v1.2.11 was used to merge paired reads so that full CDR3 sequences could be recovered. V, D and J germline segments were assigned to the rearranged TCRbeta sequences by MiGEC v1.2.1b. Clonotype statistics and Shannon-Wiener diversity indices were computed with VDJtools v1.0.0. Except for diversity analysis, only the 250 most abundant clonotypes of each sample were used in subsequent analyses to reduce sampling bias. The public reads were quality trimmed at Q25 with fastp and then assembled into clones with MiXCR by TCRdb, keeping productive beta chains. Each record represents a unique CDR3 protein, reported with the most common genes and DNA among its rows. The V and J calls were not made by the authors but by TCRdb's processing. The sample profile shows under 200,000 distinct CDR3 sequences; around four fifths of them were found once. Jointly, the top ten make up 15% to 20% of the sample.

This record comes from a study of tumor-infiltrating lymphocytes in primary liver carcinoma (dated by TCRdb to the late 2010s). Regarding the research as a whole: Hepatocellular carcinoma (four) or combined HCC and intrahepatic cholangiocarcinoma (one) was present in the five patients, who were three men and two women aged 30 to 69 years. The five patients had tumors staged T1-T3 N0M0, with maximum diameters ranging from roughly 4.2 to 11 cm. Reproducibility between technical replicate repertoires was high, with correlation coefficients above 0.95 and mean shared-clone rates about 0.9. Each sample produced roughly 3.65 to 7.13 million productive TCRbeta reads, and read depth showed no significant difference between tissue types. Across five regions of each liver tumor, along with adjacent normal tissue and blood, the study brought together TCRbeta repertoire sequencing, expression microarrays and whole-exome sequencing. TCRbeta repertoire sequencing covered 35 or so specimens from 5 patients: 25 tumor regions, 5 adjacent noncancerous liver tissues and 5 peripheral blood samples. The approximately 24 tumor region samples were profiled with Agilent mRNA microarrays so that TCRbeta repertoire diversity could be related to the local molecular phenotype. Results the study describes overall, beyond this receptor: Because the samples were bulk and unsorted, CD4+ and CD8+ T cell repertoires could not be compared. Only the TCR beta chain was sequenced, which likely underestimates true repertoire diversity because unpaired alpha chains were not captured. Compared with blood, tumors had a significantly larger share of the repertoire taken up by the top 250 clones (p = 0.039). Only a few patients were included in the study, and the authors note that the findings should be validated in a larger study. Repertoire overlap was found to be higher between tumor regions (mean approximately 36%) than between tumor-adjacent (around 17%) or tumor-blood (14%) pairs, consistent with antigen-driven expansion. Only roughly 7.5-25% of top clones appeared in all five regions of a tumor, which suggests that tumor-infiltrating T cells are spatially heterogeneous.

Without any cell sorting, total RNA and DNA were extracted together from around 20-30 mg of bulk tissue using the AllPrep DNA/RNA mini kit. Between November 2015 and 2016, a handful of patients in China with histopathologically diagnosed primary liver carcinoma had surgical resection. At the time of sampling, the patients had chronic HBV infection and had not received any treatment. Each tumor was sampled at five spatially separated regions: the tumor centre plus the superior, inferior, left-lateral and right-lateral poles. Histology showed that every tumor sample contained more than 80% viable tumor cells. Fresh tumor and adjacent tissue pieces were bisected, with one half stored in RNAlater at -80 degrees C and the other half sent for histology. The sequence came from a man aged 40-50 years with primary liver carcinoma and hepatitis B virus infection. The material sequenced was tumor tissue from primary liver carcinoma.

The nucleotide sequence reads TGTGCCAGTAGATTCAAACCCGGGACTAGAAACACAGATACGCAGTATTTT. It codes for CASRFKPGTRNTDTQYF. The chain joins TRBV19 to TRBJ2-3; a stretch of 8 junction bases matches TRBD2. V is pruned by 6 bases and J by 2 bases, leaving 13 bases of the junction without a gene match. The CDR3, from cysteine to phenylalanine, totals 17 residues. Solely the CDR3 DNA is kept, with 51 bases framed from the first base. Via the germline V gene (reference sequence), CDR1 is LNHDA and CDR2 SQIVND.